What follows are 5 T cell receptor beta chains derived from one specimen sequenced in a study of blood T cells in healthy people across ages. Together with a sample-barcoded 5' primer, a J-beta primer mix was included in a second PCR lasting roughly 6 to 12 cycles. Using its own MiXCR run on the 5' RACE reads, TCRdb lists one record per CDR3 protein. The sample carries about 930,000 distinct CDR3 sequences, 25% to 30% recorded once. This sample also appeared in a second study, on T cells of mothers and their children.

The source material was blood. These receptors were collected from a woman in her thirties or forties in good health.

The chain joins TRBV5-1 to TRBJ2-2; D tentatively fits TRBD1 or TRBD2 (5 bases each). The CDR3 totals 18 residues. The ends were cut back, 2 bases at V and 4 bases at J, with 21 bases in the middle. The germline gives CDR1 SGHRS, CDR2 YFSETQ. The chain's CDR3 is CASSFRPSGSVSTGELFF. CDR3 sequence (DNA): TGCGCCAGCAGCTTTAGACCATCAGGGAGTGTTAGCACCGGGGAGCTGTTTTTT.

This clonotype was counted between two and nine times. The chain couples TRBV28 to TRBJ2-3, with D maybe TRBD2 (5 bases). CDR1 is MDHEN, CDR2 SYDVKM, per germline. Trimming cost V 6 bases and J 2 bases, with 12 bases left between them. The CDR3 runs to 14 residues. CDR3 region: CASRENGNTDTQYF. The DNA for the CDR3 is TGTGCCAGCAGGGAAAACGGGAACACAGATACGCAGTATTTT.

At least ten counts were recorded for this clonotype. J is TRBJ2-7 and V is TRBV28; possibly TRBD1 for D (6 bases). Per germline, CDR1 MDHEN and CDR2 SYDVKM. Trimming took off 6 bases at V and 4 bases at J, with 31 bases between the two ends. There are 19 residues in the CDR3. The CDR3 nucleotides are TGTGCCAGCAGCCTTCCCGTCGGACAGTCTACCAGACCAGGATACGAGCAGTACTTC. Translation gives CASSLPVGQSTRPGYEQYF.

V is TRBV4-1 and J is TRBJ1-6, with unresolved D. The germline CDR1 and CDR2 sequences are MGHRA and YSYEKL. Trimming pared 0 bases from V and 8 bases from J, leaving 11 bases between. The CDR3 runs to 15 residues. The CDR3 DNA reads as TGCGCCAGCAGCCAAGAGGATGGTAGACATTCACCCCTCCACTTT. This sequence encodes CASSQEDGRHSPLHF.

This clonotype was detected ten times or more. This sequence joins TRBV7-6 and TRBJ2-7, with 8 bases fitting TRBD2. The CDR3 contains 14 residues. The V segment lost 4 bases and the J segment 1 base; nucleotides outside the gene matches: 3. Germline loops: CDR1 SGHVS, CDR2 FNYEAQ. The CDR3 sequence: CASSSLAGSYEQYF. As DNA, the CDR3 is TGTGCCAGCAGCTCATTAGCGGGGTCCTACGAGCAGTACTTC.